This TCR beta chain was recorded in a study of blood T cell repertoires in COVID-19. Study summary: Sites in the United States, Italy and Spain provided acute and convalescent COVID-19 samples. T cells, B-cell-depleted T cells, or PBMCs provided the cDNA or gDNA that served as material.

Trimming pared 2 bases from V and 6 bases from J, leaving 14 bases between. Germline-derived CDR1 and CDR2 are SGHTS and YDEGEE. This CDR3 is 14 amino acids long. Original processing notes: Amplification of reference gene primers was used by the study to estimate nucleated cell counts. The table came from immunoSEQ multiplex PCR; TCRdb's copy has only in-frame clones and leaves some out. The D gene and trimming were derived from the DNA, and the V and J assignments and clone size from that table. This table holds over 200,000 clones, approximately 82% found once. The source of this sequence is a man aged 40-50 years with active or convalescent COVID-19. The sample was peripheral blood. The chain links TRBV5-8 to TRBJ1-2; perhaps TRBD1 as D (6 bases). The CDR3 DNA reads as TGTGCCAGCAGCTTCTCCGGGACACCGAATGGCTACACCTTC. This codes for CASSFSGTPNGYTF.